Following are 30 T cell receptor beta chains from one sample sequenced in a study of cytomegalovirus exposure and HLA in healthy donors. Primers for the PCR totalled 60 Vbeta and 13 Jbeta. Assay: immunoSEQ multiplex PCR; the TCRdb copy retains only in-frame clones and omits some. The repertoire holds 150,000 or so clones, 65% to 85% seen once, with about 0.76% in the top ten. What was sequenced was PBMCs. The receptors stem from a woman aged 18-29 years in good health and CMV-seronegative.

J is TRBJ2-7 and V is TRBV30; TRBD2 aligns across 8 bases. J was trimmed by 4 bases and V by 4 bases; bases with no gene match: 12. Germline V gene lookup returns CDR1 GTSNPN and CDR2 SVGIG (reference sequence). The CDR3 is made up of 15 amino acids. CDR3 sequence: CAWTSRGLVFYEQYF. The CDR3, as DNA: TGTGCCTGGACCTCGAGGGGACTAGTATTTTACGAGCAGTACTTC.

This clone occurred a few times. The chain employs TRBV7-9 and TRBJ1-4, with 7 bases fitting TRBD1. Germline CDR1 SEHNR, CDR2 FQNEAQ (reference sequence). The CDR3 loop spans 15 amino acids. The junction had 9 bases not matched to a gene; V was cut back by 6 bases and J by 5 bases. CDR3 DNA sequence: TGTGCCAGCAGATCTCCGGGACAGTCCAATGAAAAACTGTTTTTT. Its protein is CASRSPGQSNEKLFF. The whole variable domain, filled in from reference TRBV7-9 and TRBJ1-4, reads DTGVSQNPRHKITKRGQNVTFRCDPISEHNRLYWYRQTLGQGPEFLTYFQNEAQLEKSRLLSDRFSAERPKGSFSTLEIQRTEQGDSAMYLCASRSPGQSNEKLFFGSGTQLSVL.

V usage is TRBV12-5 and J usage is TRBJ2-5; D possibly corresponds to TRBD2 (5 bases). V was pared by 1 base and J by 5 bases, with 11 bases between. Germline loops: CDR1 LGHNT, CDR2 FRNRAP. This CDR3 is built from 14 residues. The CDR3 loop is CASGLAYSDETQYF. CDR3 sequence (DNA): TGTGCTAGTGGTTTGGCTTATAGCGATGAGACCCAGTACTTC.

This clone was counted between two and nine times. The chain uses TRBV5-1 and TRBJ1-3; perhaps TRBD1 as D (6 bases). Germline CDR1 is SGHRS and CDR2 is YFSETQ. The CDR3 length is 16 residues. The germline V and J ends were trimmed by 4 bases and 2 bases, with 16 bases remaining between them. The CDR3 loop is CASSHPDSATGNTIYF. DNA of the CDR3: TGCGCCAGCAGCCACCCGGACAGCGCTACTGGAAACACCATATATTTT.

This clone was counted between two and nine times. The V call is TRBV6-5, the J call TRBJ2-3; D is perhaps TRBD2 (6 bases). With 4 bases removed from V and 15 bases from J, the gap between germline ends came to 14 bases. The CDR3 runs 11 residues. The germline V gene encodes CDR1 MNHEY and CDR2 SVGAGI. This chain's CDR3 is CASSSGLYVYF. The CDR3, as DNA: TGTGCCAGCAGTTCGGGACTTTATGTTTATTTT.

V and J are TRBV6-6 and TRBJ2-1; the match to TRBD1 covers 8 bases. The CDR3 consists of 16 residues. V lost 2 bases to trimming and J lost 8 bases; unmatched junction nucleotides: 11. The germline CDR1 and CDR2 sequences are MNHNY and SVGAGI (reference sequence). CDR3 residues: CASSYRQGRYDDEQFF. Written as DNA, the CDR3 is TGTGCCAGCAGTTACCGACAGGGGAGGTACGACGATGAGCAGTTCTTC.

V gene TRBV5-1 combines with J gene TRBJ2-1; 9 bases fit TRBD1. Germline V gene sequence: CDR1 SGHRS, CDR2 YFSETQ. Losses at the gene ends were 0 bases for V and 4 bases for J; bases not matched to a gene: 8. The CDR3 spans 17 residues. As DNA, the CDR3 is TGCGCCAGCAGCTTGGCCACTGGGACAGGGCGATACAATGAGCAGTTCTTC. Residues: CASSLATGTGRYNEQFF.

For the CDR3, the DNA is TGTGCCAGTAGTATCCAGGGGGCAGAGACCCAGTACTTC. It specifies CASSIQGAETQYF. The V and J genes are TRBV19 and TRBJ2-5; the match to TRBD1 covers 8 bases. V lost 3 bases and J lost 4; bases outside the gene matches: 1. This CDR3 has 13 amino acids. CDR1 is LNHDA, CDR2 SQIVND, per germline (reference sequence).

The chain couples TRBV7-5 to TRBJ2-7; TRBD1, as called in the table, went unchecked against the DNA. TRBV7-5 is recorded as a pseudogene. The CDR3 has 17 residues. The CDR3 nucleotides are TGTGTCAGAAGCTTAGCGCGGACAGGGGGACCAACCTACGAGCAGTACTTC. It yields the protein CVRSLARTGGPTYEQYF.

CDR3 loop: CASGLGPRASVFGTQYF. In DNA, the CDR3 is TGTGCTAGTGGTTTGGGCCCCCGAGCTAGCGTGTTTGGGACCCAGTACTTC. J is TRBJ2-5 and V is TRBV12-5; perhaps TRBD2 as D (6 bases). This CDR3 has 17 amino acids. The germline V and J ends were trimmed by 1 base and 7 bases, with 22 bases remaining between them. Germline V gives CDR1 LGHNT, CDR2 FRNRAP.

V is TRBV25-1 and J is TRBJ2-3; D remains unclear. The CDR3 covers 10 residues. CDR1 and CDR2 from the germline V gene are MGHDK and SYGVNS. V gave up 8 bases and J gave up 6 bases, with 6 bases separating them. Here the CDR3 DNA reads TGTGCCAGCTATATGGATACGCAGTATTTT. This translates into CASYMDTQYF. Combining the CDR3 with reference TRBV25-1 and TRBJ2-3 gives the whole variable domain EADIYQTPRYLVIGTGKKITLECSQTMGHDKMYWYQQDPGMELHLIHYSYGVNSTEKGDLSSESTVSRIRTEHFPLTLESARPSHTSQYLCASYMDTQYFGPGTRLTVL.

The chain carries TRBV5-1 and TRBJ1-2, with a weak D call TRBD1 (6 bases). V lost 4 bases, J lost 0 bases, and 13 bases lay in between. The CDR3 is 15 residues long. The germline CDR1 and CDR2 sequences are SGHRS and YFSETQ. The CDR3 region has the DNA TGCGCCAGCAGCCCAAGGACAGAAGCTAACTATGGCTACACCTTC. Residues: CASSPRTEANYGYTF.

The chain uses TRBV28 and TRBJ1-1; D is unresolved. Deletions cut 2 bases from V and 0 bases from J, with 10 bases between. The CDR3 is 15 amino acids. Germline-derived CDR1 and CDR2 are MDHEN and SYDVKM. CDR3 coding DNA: TGTGCCAGCAGTTTAAATCCCAGCGTGAACACTGAAGCTTTCTTT. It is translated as CASSLNPSVNTEAFF.

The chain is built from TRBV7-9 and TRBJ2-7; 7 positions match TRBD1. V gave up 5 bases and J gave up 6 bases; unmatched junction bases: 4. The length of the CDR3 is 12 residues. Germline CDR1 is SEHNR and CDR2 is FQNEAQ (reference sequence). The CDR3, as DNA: TGTGCCAGCAGCGCATCAGGGGGCGAGCAGTACTTC. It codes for CASSASGGEQYF.

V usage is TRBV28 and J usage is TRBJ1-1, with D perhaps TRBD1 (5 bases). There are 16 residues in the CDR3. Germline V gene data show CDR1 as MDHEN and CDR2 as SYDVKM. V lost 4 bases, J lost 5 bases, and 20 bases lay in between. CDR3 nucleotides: TGTGCCAGCAGTTCGCCCGGTCAGTCTAAGGGGACTGAAGCTTTCTTT. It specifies CASSSPGQSKGTEAFF.

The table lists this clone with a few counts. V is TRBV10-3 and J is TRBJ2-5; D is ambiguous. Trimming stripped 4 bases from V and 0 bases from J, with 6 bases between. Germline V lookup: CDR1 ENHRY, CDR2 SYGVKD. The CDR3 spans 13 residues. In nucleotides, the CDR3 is TGTGCCATCAGTGGCGCGGACCAAGAGACCCAGTACTTC. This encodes CAISGADQETQYF.

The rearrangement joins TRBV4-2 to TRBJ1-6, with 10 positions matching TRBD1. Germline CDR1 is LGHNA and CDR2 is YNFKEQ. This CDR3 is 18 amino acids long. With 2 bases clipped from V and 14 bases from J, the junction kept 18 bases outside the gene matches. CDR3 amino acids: CASSQPGTGDIRGGTLHF. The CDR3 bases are TGTGCCAGCAGCCAACCGGGGACAGGGGATATAAGGGGCGGGACCCTCCACTTT.

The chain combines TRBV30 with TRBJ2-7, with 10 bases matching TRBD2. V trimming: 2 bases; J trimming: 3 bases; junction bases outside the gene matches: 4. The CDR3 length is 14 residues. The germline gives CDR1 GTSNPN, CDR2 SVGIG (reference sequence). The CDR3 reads CAWSPSSGGYEQYF. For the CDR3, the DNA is TGTGCCTGGAGTCCCTCTAGCGGGGGCTACGAGCAGTACTTC.

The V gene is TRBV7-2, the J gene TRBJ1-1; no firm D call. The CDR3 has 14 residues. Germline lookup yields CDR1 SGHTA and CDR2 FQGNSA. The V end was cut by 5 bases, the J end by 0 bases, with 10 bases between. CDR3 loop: CASSHSEMNTEAFF. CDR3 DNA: TGTGCCAGCAGCCATTCAGAAATGAACACTGAAGCTTTCTTT.

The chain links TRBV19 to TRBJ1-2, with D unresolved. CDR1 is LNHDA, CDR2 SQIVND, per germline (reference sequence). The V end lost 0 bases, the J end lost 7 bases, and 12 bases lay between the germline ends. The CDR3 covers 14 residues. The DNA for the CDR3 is TGTGCCAGTAGTATAGATCAGCAGGCGGGTGGCTACACCTTC. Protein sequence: CASSIDQQAGGYTF.

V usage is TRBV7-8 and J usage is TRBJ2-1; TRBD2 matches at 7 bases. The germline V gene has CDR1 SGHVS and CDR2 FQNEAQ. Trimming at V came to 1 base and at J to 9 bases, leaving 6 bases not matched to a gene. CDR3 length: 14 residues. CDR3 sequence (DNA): TGTGCCAGCAGCTTAGGCGGGAGACCCACTGAGCAGTTCTTC. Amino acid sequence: CASSLGGRPTEQFF.

CDR3 sequence reads: CASSLTIAGDGDTQYF. CDR3 DNA: TGTGCCAGCAGTTTAACCATAGCGGGAGACGGAGATACGCAGTATTTT. V is TRBV28 and J is TRBJ2-3; TRBD2 matches at 9 bases. The germline V gene has CDR1 MDHEN and CDR2 SYDVKM. This CDR3 has 16 residues. The V and J ends lost 2 bases and 5 bases, in that order; junction bases with no gene match: 8.

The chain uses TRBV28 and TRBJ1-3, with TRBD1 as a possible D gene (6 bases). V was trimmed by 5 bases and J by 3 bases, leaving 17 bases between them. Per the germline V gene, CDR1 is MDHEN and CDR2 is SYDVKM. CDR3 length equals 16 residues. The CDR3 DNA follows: TGTGCCAGCAGTGATCCCAGGGGCTCTGTTGGAAACACCATATATTTT. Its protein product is CASSDPRGSVGNTIYF.

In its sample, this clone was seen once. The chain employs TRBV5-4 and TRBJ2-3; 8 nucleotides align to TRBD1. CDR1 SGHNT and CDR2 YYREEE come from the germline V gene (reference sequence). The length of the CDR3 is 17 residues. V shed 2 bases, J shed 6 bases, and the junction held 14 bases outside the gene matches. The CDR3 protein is CASSFGVLWRQGDTQYF. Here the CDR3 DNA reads TGTGCCAGCAGCTTCGGGGTGCTGTGGCGACAGGGGGATACGCAGTATTTT. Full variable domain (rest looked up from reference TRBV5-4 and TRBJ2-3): ETGVTQSPTHLIKTRGQQVTLRCSSQSGHNTVSWYQQALGQGPQFIFQYYREEENGRGNFPPRFSGLQFPNYSSELNVNALELDDSALYLCASSFGVLWRQGDTQYFGPGTRLTVL.

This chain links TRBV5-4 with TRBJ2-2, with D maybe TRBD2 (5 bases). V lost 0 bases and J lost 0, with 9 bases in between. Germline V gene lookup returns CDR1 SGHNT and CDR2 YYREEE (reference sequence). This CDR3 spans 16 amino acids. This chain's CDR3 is CASSLAPAANTGELFF. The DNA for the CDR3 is TGTGCCAGCAGCTTGGCACCAGCGGCGAACACCGGGGAGCTGTTTTTT.

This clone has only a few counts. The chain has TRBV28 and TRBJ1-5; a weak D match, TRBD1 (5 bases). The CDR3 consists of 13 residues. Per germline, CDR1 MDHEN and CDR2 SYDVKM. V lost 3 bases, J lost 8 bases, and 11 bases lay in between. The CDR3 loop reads CASSLGGLEPQHF. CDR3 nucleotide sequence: TGTGCCAGCAGTTTGGGGGGTTTGGAGCCCCAGCATTTT. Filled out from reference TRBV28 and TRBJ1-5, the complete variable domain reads DVKVTQSSRYLVKRTGEKVFLECVQDMDHENMFWYRQDPGLGLRLIYFSYDVKMKEKGDIPEGYSVSREKKERFSLILESASTNQTSMYLCASSLGGLEPQHFGDGTRLSIL.

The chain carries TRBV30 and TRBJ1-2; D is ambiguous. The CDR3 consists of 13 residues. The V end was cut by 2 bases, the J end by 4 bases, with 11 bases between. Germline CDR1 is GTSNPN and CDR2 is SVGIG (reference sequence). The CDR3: CAWSSTDVYGYTF. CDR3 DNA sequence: TGTGCCTGGAGTTCAACAGATGTCTATGGCTACACCTTC.

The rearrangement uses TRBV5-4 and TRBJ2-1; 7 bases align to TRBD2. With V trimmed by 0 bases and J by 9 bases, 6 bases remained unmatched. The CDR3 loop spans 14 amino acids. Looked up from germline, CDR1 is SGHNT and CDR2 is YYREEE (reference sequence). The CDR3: CASSLDARETEQFF. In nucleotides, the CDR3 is TGTGCCAGCAGCTTGGACGCGCGGGAGACTGAGCAGTTCTTC.

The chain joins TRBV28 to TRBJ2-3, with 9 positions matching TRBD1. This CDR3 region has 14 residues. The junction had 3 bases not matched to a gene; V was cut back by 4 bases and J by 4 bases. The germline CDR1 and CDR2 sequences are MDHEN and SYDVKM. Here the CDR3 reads CASSSRTGADTQYF. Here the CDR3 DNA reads TGTGCCAGCAGTTCGAGGACAGGGGCAGATACGCAGTATTTT.

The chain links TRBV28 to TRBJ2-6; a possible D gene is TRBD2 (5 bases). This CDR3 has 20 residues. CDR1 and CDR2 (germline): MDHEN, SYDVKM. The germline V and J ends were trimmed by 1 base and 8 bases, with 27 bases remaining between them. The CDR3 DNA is TGTGCCAGCAGTTTATATTCGGGAAGACTAAATCTTGTTAGGTCCAACGTCCTGACTTTC. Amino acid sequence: CASSLYSGRLNLVRSNVLTF.